Listed below are T cell receptor beta chains from one sample, sequenced in a study of blood T cell repertoires in COVID-19. Only in-frame clones appear in the TCRdb table, and some are missing; sequencing was by immunoSEQ multiplex PCR. The table lists some 110,000 clones, over 55% of them singletons. The sequencing input was peripheral blood. These receptors originate from a human donor with acute or convalescent COVID-19. The donor label of this sample is uncertain. Each CDR3 is given with its conserved first and last residue. Each record gives: CDR3 protein, CDR3 DNA, clone size, D gene, V gene, J gene. The D gene is left open where the match is weak. The size field is filled for only some rows; it gives once, few, many or a size class.

cdr3_aa: CASRGQGNTEAFF; cdr3_nt: TGCGCCAGCAGGGGACAGGGGAACACTGAAGCTTTCTTT; clone_size: few; d_call: TRBD1; v_call: TRBV10-2; j_call: TRBJ1-1
cdr3_aa: CSAEIPGGYTF; cdr3_nt: TGCAGTGCGGAGATCCCCGGTGGCTACACCTTC; clone_size: .; d_call: .; v_call: TRBV20-1; j_call: TRBJ1-2
cdr3_aa: CASSSGPDRSSYNSPLHF; cdr3_nt: TGTGCCAGTAGTTCTGGCCCCGACAGGAGCTCCTATAATTCACCCCTCCACTTT; clone_size: .; d_call: .; v_call: TRBV19; j_call: TRBJ1-6
cdr3_aa: CASSEFRGGNLAKNIQYF; cdr3_nt: TGCGCCAGCAGTGAGTTTCGTGGGGGCAATTTAGCCAAAAACATTCAGTACTTC; clone_size: .; d_call: .; v_call: TRBV10-1; j_call: TRBJ2-4
cdr3_aa: CASSPQGNSYNEQFF; cdr3_nt: TGTGCCAGCAGCCCACAGGGGAACTCCTACAATGAGCAGTTCTTC; clone_size: .; d_call: TRBD1; v_call: TRBV3-1/TRBV3-2; j_call: TRBJ2-1
cdr3_aa: CAWSADTRGGPQHF; cdr3_nt: TGTGCCTGGAGTGCTGACACCCGGGGGGGGCCCCAGCATTTT; clone_size: .; d_call: .; v_call: TRBV30; j_call: TRBJ1-5
cdr3_aa: CSVGGQGPKGIQYF; cdr3_nt: TGCAGCGTAGGAGGACAGGGTCCTAAGGGCATTCAGTACTTC; clone_size: .; d_call: TRBD1; v_call: TRBV29-1; j_call: TRBJ2-4
cdr3_aa: CASSQQGGYGYTF; cdr3_nt: TGCGCCAGCAGCCAACAAGGGGGCTATGGCTACACCTTC; clone_size: .; d_call: .; v_call: TRBV4-1; j_call: TRBJ1-2
cdr3_aa: CASSFHGGENSGANVLTF; cdr3_nt: TGTGCCAGCAGCTTCCACGGAGGAGAAAACTCTGGGGCCAACGTCCTGACTTTC; clone_size: few; d_call: .; v_call: TRBV7-8; j_call: TRBJ2-6
cdr3_aa: CASSAGDRSSNQPQHF; cdr3_nt: TGCGCCAGCAGCGCGGGGGACCGATCAAGCAATCAGCCCCAGCATTTT; clone_size: .; d_call: .; v_call: TRBV5-1; j_call: TRBJ1-5
cdr3_aa: CANRSGVTGELFF; cdr3_nt: TGTGCCAACAGGTCAGGGGTTACCGGGGAGCTGTTTTTT; clone_size: .; d_call: .; v_call: TRBV7-3; j_call: TRBJ2-2
cdr3_aa: CASSGQRGPYEQYF; cdr3_nt: TGTGCCAGCAGTGGGCAGCGGGGTCCCTACGAGCAGTACTTC; clone_size: .; d_call: TRBD2; v_call: TRBV2; j_call: TRBJ2-7
cdr3_aa: CASSQQGYTGELFF; cdr3_nt: TGTGCCAGCAGTCAGCAGGGGTACACCGGGGAGCTGTTTTTT; clone_size: .; d_call: .; v_call: TRBV6-5; j_call: TRBJ2-2
cdr3_aa: CASSSQTSGYNEQFF; cdr3_nt: TGTGCCAGCAGCTCCCAGACTAGCGGATACAATGAGCAGTTCTTC; clone_size: .; d_call: TRBD2; v_call: TRBV7-6; j_call: TRBJ2-1
cdr3_aa: CATETDRHTGELFF; cdr3_nt: TGTGCCACCGAGACGGACAGACATACCGGGGAGCTGTTTTTT; clone_size: .; d_call: .; v_call: TRBV5-4; j_call: TRBJ2-2
cdr3_aa: CASSPGGSTNEKLFF; cdr3_nt: TGCGCCAGCAGCCCAGGGGGCTCGACTAATGAAAAACTGTTTTTT; clone_size: .; d_call: TRBD1; v_call: TRBV5-1; j_call: TRBJ1-4
cdr3_aa: CASKMDRVDGIRGNQPQHF; cdr3_nt: TGTGCCAGCAAGATGGACAGGGTAGATGGAATCCGGGGGAATCAGCCCCAGCATTTT; clone_size: few; d_call: TRBD1; v_call: TRBV2; j_call: TRBJ1-5
cdr3_aa: CASSLAGGGGGTEAFF; cdr3_nt: TGCGCCAGCAGCTTGGCCGGAGGGGGCGGTGGGACTGAAGCTTTCTTT; clone_size: .; d_call: TRBD1; v_call: TRBV5-1; j_call: TRBJ1-1
cdr3_aa: CAIGWGQRAYNEQFF; cdr3_nt: TGTGCCATCGGGTGGGGCCAGCGGGCGTACAATGAGCAGTTCTTC; clone_size: .; d_call: .; v_call: TRBV10-3; j_call: TRBJ2-1
cdr3_aa: CASSLEDRGLAQKLFF; cdr3_nt: TGTGCTAGCAGCTTAGAGGACAGGGGTTTAGCCCAAAAACTGTTTTTT; clone_size: .; d_call: TRBD1; v_call: TRBV7-7; j_call: TRBJ1-4